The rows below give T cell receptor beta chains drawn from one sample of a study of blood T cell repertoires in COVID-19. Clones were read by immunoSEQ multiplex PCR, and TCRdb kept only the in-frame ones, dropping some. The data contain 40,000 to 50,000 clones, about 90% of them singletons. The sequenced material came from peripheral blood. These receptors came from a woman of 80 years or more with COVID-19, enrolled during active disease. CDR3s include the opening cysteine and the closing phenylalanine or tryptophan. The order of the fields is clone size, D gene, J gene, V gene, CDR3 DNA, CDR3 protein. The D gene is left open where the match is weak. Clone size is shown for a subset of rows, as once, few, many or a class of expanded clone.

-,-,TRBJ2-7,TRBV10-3,TGTGCCATCAGCCAGTCAGGAGGGGGCAGTCTCTACGAGCAGTACTTC,CAISQSGGGSLYEQYF
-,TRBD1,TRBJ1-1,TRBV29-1,TGCAGCGCCTGGGACAGGACCACTGAAGCTTTCTTT,CSAWDRTTEAFF
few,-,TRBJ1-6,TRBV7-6,TGTGCCAGCAGCTTAGCTAACGGACAGTTTAATTCACCCCTCCACTTT,CASSLANGQFNSPLHF
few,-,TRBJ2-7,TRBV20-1,TGCAGTGCTGGTGGGCGGCAAAGGTTCGGGAGCCTCTCCTACGAGCAGTACTTC,CSAGGRQRFGSLSYEQYF
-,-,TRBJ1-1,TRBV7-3,TGTGCCAGCAGCTTAACGGGCCAGGGGATGAACACTGAAGCTTTCTTT,CASSLTGQGMNTEAFF
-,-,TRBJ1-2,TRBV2,TGTGCCAGCAGTGTAAGGGGTGACTATGGCTACACCTTC,CASSVRGDYGYTF
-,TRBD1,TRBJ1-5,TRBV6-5,TGTGCCAGCAGGCCGGGACAGGGTAAATTACGGCCCCAGCATTTT,CASRPGQGKLRPQHF
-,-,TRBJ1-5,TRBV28,TGTGCCAGCAGTCCCGGGAGGGGGGGGTCAAGCAATCAGCCCCAGCATTTT,CASSPGRGGSSNQPQHF
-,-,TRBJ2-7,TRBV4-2,TGTGCCAGCAGCCCGACAGGACGGAGCGGCGAGCAGTACTTC,CASSPTGRSGEQYF
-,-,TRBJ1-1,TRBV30,TGTGCCTGGAGTGTACCGGTGGATGGGCTACAGAACACTGAAGCTTTCTTT,CAWSVPVDGLQNTEAFF
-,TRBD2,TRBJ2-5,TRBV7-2,TGTGCCAGCAGCTTAGGGACTAGCGGGAGGGCCCAAGAGACCCAGTACTTC,CASSLGTSGRAQETQYF
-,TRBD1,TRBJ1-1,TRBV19,TGTGCCAGTAGTAAGGGGGCAGGGGCTGTGGAGAACACTGAAGCTTTCTTT,CASSKGAGAVENTEAFF
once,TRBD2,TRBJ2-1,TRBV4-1,TGCGCCAGCAGCCCCCCTGATACTAGCGGGAGTGGCAATGAGCAGTTCTTC,CASSPPDTSGSGNEQFF
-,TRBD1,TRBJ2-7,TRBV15,TGTGCCACCAGCAAATCAGGACAGGGACCCTACGAGCAGTACTTC,CATSKSGQGPYEQYF
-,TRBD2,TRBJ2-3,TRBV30,TGTGCCTGGAACTCGGGACTAGCGGGGGGGGATCTTAGCACAGATACGCAGTATTTT,CAWNSGLAGGDLSTDTQYF
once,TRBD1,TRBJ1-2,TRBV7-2,TGTGCCAGCAGCTCCCTGACAGGGGGCGGGTACACCTTC,CASSSLTGGGYTF
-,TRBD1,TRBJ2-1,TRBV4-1,TGCGCCAGCAGCTCCCATCGGGACAGAACCCGTAAGGAGTTCTTC,CASSSHRDRTRKEFF
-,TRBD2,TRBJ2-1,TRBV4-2,TGTGCCAGCAGCCAAGATATAGCGGGGGCCCGCTCCTACAATGAGCAGTTCTTC,CASSQDIAGARSYNEQFF
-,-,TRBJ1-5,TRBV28,TGTGCCAGCAGTTTGTCAGGTAGCGGTTGGAGGCCCCAGCATTTT,CASSLSGSGWRPQHF
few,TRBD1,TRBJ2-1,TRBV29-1,TGCAGCGTTGATGACAGGGTAAAGGTCAATGAGCAGTTCTTC,CSVDDRVKVNEQFF
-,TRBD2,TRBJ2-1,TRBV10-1,TGCGCCAGCAGTGATTCTCTAGCGGATTCCTACAATGAGCAGTTCTTC,CASSDSLADSYNEQFF
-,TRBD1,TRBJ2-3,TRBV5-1,TGCGCCAGCAGCTTGGCTGGGACAGGGGGAGCAGATACGCAGTATTTT,CASSLAGTGGADTQYF
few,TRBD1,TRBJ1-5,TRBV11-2,TGTGCCAGCAGCCGGGACAGGGATCAGCCCCAGCATTTT,CASSRDRDQPQHF
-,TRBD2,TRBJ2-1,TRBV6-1,TGTGCCAGCAGTGGTAGACTAGCGGGGGGGCTCAGCTCCTACAATGAGCAGTTCTTC,CASSGRLAGGLSSYNEQFF
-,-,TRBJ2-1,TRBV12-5,TGTGCTAGTGGTTTGGTAGGTACAGGGGAGCAGTTCTTC,CASGLVGTGEQFF
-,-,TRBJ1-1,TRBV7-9,TGTGCCAGCAGCTCCCGTGGGGGGGGTCCGAACACTGAAGCTTTCTTT,CASSSRGGGPNTEAFF
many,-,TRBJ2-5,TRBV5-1,TGCGCCAGCTGGGTTTGGGGCCCCGGCCGGTCCCTGGGCCATAAGTACTTC,CASWVWGPGRSLGHKYF
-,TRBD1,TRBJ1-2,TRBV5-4,TGTGCCAGCAGCACGGGGACAGGAGGCTTCTATGGCTACACCTTC,CASSTGTGGFYGYTF
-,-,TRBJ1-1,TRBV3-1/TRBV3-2,TGTGCCAGCAGCCAACGCGGCAGGGTCAACACTGAAGCTTTCTTT,CASSQRGRVNTEAFF
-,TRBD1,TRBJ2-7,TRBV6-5,TGTGCCATCCGCGGGACAGGTCTGGGGGAGCAGTACTTC,CAIRGTGLGEQYF
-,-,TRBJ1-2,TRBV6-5,TGTGCCAGTAAAGACGGACTTATCGGCTACACCTTC,CASKDGLIGYTF
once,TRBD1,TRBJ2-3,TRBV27,TGTGCCAGCAGCTCTGCGGGACAGGGGACAGATACGCAGTATTTT,CASSSAGQGTDTQYF
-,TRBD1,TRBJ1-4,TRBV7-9,TGTGCCAGCAGCCCGGGACAGGGGCAAAATGAAAAACTGTTTTTT,CASSPGQGQNEKLFF
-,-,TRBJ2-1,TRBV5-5,TGTGCCAGCAGCCCTCTTAGGACAGCCTACAATGAGCAGTTCTTC,CASSPLRTAYNEQFF
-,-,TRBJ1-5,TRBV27,TGTGCCAGCAGTCTGGGGGGGGGAGGGCAGCCCCAGCATTTT,CASSLGGGGQPQHF
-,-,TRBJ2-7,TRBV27,TGTGCCAGCAGTAATATGGTGACAGGTAACTACGAGCAGTACTTC,CASSNMVTGNYEQYF
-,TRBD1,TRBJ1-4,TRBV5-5,TGTGCCAGCAGCCCGGGCTTCGGGACAGGGGGGGAAAAACTGTTTTTT,CASSPGFGTGGEKLFF
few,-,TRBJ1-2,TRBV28,TGTGCCAGCAGTCATCTCACTTCAGGAAAAGGCTACACCTTC,CASSHLTSGKGYTF
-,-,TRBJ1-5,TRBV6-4,TGTGCCAGCAGTGACTCGGGGGGGGGCAATCAGCCCCAGCATTTT,CASSDSGGGNQPQHF
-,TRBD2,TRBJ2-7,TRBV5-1,TGCGCCAGCAGCAGCCGGACTAGCGGGGGGGCGAAATCATCCTACGAGCAGTACTTC,CASSSRTSGGAKSSYEQYF
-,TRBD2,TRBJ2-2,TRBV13,TGTGCCAGCAGCTTAACCCGTGCCCCTAGCGGGGACCCGAGGGGCGGGGAGCTGTTTTTT,CASSLTRAPSGDPRGGELFF
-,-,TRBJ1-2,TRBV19,TGTGCCAGTAGTATGGTCAAAGCGGCTGGCTACACCTTC,CASSMVKAAGYTF
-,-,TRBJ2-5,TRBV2,TGTGCCAGCACCGGACTTATCCAAGAGACCCAGTACTTC,CASTGLIQETQYF
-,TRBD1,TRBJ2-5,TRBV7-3,TGTGCCAGCAGCTCCGGGACAGGGGGAGGAGAGACCCAGTACTTC,CASSSGTGGGETQYF
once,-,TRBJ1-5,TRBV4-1,TGCGCCAGCAGCCAAGAGGGGGGTTTAATGTTGGGTCAGCCCCAGCATTTT,CASSQEGGLMLGQPQHF
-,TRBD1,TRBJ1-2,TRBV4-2,TGTGCCAGCAGCTCACAAGTCTCGGGACAGGGTGCCTATGGCTACACCTTC,CASSSQVSGQGAYGYTF
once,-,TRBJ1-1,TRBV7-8,TGTGCCAGCAGCTTCCAGATGAACACTGAAGCTTTCTTT,CASSFQMNTEAFF